This T cell receptor beta chain was documented in a study of shared clonotypes between healthy human individuals. TCRdb's copy holds only in-frame clones and misses some; the assay was immunoSEQ multiplex PCR. Among approximately 1,000,000 clones, more than 75% were seen once, and the ten largest hold approximately 0.56%. CDR3 length equals 13 residues. The germline gives CDR1 SEHNR, CDR2 FQNEAQ (reference sequence). The ends lost 5 bases at V and 4 bases at J; junction bases unmatched: 4. Each of the donors was a healthy adult who was HIV-negative and had not had a recent acute infection or vaccination.

The sample taken for sequencing was memory CD4+ T cells from PBMCs. Subset of the sample: CD45RA-negative fraction. The chain combines TRBV7-9 with TRBJ2-7; 8 nucleotides align to TRBD1. The TCR sequence derives from a man aged 18 to 29 in good health. Some clones in this sample may be carry-over from other donors' samples. The CDR3 DNA sequence: TGTGCCAGCAGCCCGGACAGGGAGTACGAGCAGTACTTC. This gives the protein CASSPDREYEQYF.